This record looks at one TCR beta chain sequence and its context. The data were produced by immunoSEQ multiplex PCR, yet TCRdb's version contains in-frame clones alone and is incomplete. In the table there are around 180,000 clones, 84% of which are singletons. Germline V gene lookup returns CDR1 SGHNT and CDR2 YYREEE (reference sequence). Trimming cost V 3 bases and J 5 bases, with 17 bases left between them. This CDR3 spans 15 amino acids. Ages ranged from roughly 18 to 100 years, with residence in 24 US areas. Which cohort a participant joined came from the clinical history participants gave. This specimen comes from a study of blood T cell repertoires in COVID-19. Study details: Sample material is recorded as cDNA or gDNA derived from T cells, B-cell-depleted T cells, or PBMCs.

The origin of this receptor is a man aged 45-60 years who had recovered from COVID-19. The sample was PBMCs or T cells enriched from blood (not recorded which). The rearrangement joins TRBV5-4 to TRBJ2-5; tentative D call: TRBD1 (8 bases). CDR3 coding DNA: TGTGCCAGCAGCTCCAGGACAGGGAGGGCTGAGACCCAGTACTTC. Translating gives CASSSRTGRAETQYF.